This T cell receptor (beta chain) stems from a study of radiation and T cells in renal cell carcinoma. Looking at the study overall: Nephrectomy followed 15 Gy stereotactic body radiation by 4 weeks. Study findings and constraints: From baseline, blood top tumor clonotypes peaked at 2 weeks post-radiation.

In regard to this clone: Its antigen is undetermined.

Measured with immunoSEQ multiplex PCR; TCRdb has only the in-frame clones, and not every one. The sample has around 46,000 clones; around 83% are singletons. As to time point: baseline pretreatment blood. The treatment: 15 Gy SBRT to primary tumor, nephrectomy 4 weeks later. After SBRT, blood was collected at 2 and 4 weeks, plus baseline. The patient's renal cell carcinoma had clear cell pathology. The CDR3 extends over 20 amino acids. Trimming stripped 0 bases from V and 0 bases from J, with 19 bases between. Per the germline V gene, CDR1 is SGDLS and CDR2 is YYNGEE. The source material was blood, sampled from a patient whose treatment included radiotherapy and nephrectomy. This rearrangement joins TRBV9 to TRBJ1-6; a weak D match, TRBD1 (6 bases). The clonotype originates from a woman aged 70-85 years with renal cell carcinoma. The CDR3 protein is CASSVGPRQGTNSYNSPLHF. CDR3 coding DNA: TGTGCCAGCAGCGTAGGCCCCCGGCAGGGGACAAACTCCTATAATTCACCCCTCCACTTT. Full variable domain (missing parts from reference TRBV9 and TRBJ1-6): DSGVTQTPKHLITATGQRVTLRCSPRSGDLSVYWYQQSLDQGLQFLIQYYNGEERAKGNILERFSAQQFPDLHSELNLSSLELGDSALYFCASSVGPRQGTNSYNSPLHFGNGTRLTVT.